The 9 T cell receptor beta chains given below trace back to one sample, sequenced in a study of blood T cells in healthy people across ages. The authors ran a second PCR of roughly 6 to 12 cycles using a sample-barcoded 5' primer and a J-beta primer mix. TCRdb analysed the 5' RACE reads with MiXCR anew, one entry per CDR3 protein. The top ten hold 40% to 50% of the sample, which has approximately 800,000 distinct CDR3 sequences, about 55% seen once. The sequenced sample was blood. Receptors originate from a man older than 75 in good health.

The J gene is TRBJ2-3, the V gene TRBV27; TRBD2 matches at 7 bases. This CDR3 spans 15 amino acids. The V segment lost 4 bases and the J segment 2 bases; nucleotides outside the gene matches: 6. CDR1 MNHEY and CDR2 SMNVEV come from the germline V gene (reference sequence). CDR3 residues: CASSSRLAYTDTQYF. CDR3 in DNA: TGTGCCAGCAGTTCCAGACTAGCCTACACAGATACGCAGTATTTT.

This clonotype appeared a few times. The CDR3 reads CASSETGEANYGYTF. The CDR3 DNA reads as TGTGCCAGCAGCGAGACAGGAGAAGCTAACTATGGCTACACCTTC. V usage is TRBV7-9 and J usage is TRBJ1-2, with D possibly matching TRBD1 (6 bases). The germline CDR1 and CDR2 sequences are SEHNR and FQNEAQ (reference sequence). V was trimmed by 5 bases and J by 0 bases, leaving 13 bases between them. The CDR3 is made up of 15 amino acids.

V gene TRBV2 combines with J gene TRBJ2-5; D call uncertain. Germline CDR1 reads SNHLY; CDR2 reads FYNNEI. V was pared by 8 bases and J by 4 bases, with 5 bases between. There are 10 residues in the CDR3. DNA for the CDR3: TGTGCCAGCGACCGAGAGACCCAGTACTTC. The encoded protein is CASDRETQYF.

The chain combines TRBV5-1 with TRBJ2-7; 8 bases map to TRBD2. Germline-derived CDR1 and CDR2 are SGHRS and YFSETQ. Germline trimming cut 0 bases from V and 3 bases from J; bases unmatched to any gene: 5. This CDR3 contains 15 residues. CDR3 bases: TGCGCCAGCAGCTTGGTACCGAGCGGGAGCTACGAGCAGTACTTC. This sequence encodes CASSLVPSGSYEQYF.

The chain links TRBV20-1 to TRBJ1-1, with a weak D call TRBD1 (6 bases). Trimming cost V 3 bases and J 1 base, with 12 bases left between them. This CDR3 contains 14 residues. CDR1 and CDR2 (germline): DFQATT, SNEGSKA (reference sequence). CDR3 protein: CSARSTGTNTEAFF. CDR3 coding DNA: TGCAGTGCTAGGTCCACAGGGACGAACACTGAAGCTTTCTTT.

This chain links TRBV3-1 with TRBJ2-6; 9 bases are shared with TRBD1. Germline trimming cut 1 base from V and 2 bases from J; bases unmatched to any gene: 6. The CDR3 has 18 residues. Germline CDR1 LGHDT, CDR2 YNNKEL (reference sequence). As DNA, the CDR3 is TGTGCCAGCAGCCAAGGACCCGGGACAGGGACTGGGGCCAACGTCCTGACTTTC. This sequence encodes CASSQGPGTGTGANVLTF.

This chain uses TRBV14 with TRBJ2-1, with 10 bases that match TRBD2. The end of the DNA aligns better with TRBJ2-7, so the J call may be wrong. The CDR3 has 15 residues. CDR1 SGHDN and CDR2 FVKESK come from the germline V gene. CDR3 coding DNA: TGTGCCAGCAGCCAGGGGACTAGCGCCGACAATGAGCAGTACTTC. The encoded protein is CASSQGTSADNEQYF.

This clonotype was picked up many times. The J gene is TRBJ1-2, the V gene TRBV7-2; D unresolved. CDR1 and CDR2 from the germline V gene are SGHTA and FQGNSA. The CDR3 extends over 15 amino acids. V lost 4 bases to trimming and J lost 8 bases, with 20 bases between them. CDR3: CASSSDGSSPRGYTF. The CDR3 nucleotides are TGTGCCAGCAGCTCTGACGGGTCCTCTCCCCGGGGCTACACCTTC.

This clonotype was picked up a small number of times. The chain combines TRBV3-1 with TRBJ1-2; D not certain. Germline CDR1 is LGHDT and CDR2 is YNNKEL (reference sequence). The CDR3 totals 14 residues. V was cut by 4 bases and J by 7 bases, with 16 bases left in between. CDR3 sequence (DNA): TGTGCCAGCAGCCCTGTATCCCAAAAGGGTGGCTACACCTTC. It yields the protein CASSPVSQKGGYTF.